This is a list of T cell receptor beta chains from one sample in a study of blood T cell repertoires in COVID-19. Produced via immunoSEQ multiplex PCR; TCRdb's table is partial and in-frame only. The sample has about 190,000 clones, roughly 84% seen once. The sequencing input was peripheral blood. These TCRs come from a woman in her thirties or forties who had recovered from COVID-19. CDR3s include the opening cysteine and the closing phenylalanine or tryptophan. Each record gives: clone size, V gene, J gene, D gene, CDR3 DNA, CDR3 protein. The D gene is left open where the match is weak. Size is stated for part of the rows, as once, few or many counts, or as a class when the clone is expanded.

.	TRBV13	TRBJ1-1	TRBD1	TGTGCCAGCAGCACGGTCGGACAGGGGGCTGAAGCTTTCTTT	CASSTVGQGAEAFF
.	TRBV7-2	TRBJ1-5	.	TGTGCCAGCAGCCCGGGGACACGCAATCAGCCCCAGCATTTT	CASSPGTRNQPQHF
.	TRBV7-2	TRBJ2-1	TRBD2	TGTGCCAGCAGCTTAGGGGGGGTTGGTGGCGGGAGATCCTACAATGAGCAGTTCTTC	CASSLGGVGGGRSYNEQFF
.	TRBV9	TRBJ1-2	.	TGTGCCAGCAGCGTAGGCGAGGGAGCCTATGGCTACACCTTC	CASSVGEGAYGYTF
.	TRBV25-1	TRBJ2-3	TRBD2	TGTGCCAGCAGTGTCCTCGGGAGGGCCGGCACAGATACGCAGTATTTT	CASSVLGRAGTDTQYF
.	TRBV11-2	TRBJ2-4	.	TGTGCCAGCAGCTTAGGGTATAGATTAGCGGGTCGGGGGGCGAACATTCAGTACTTC	CASSLGYRLAGRGANIQYF
.	TRBV5-8	TRBJ1-2	.	TGTGCCAGCAGCTATCAGGTTGACTATGGCTACACCTTC	CASSYQVDYGYTF
few	TRBV10-3	TRBJ1-2	.	TGTGCCATCAGTGAGCGAACAGGTTATGGCTACACCTTC	CAISERTGYGYTF
once	TRBV19	TRBJ2-3	TRBD2	TGTGCCAGTAGTCTGGGGACTAGCGGAGGGCACGATACGCAGTATTTT	CASSLGTSGGHDTQYF
few	TRBV18	TRBJ2-1	.	TGTGCCAGCTCACTTCAGGCGAGGGATGAGCAGTTCTTC	CASSLQARDEQFF
.	TRBV19	TRBJ2-7	TRBD2	TGTGCCAGTAGTATCATAGCGGGAGGGCCGGAGCAGTACTTC	CASSIIAGGPEQYF
.	TRBV2	TRBJ1-1	.	TGTGCCAGCGCTATACAGTATCAGAACACTGAAGCTTTCTTT	CASAIQYQNTEAFF
.	TRBV6-2/TRBV6-3	TRBJ2-7	TRBD1	TGTGCCAGCAGTTCTACGACGGGACAGGGTCGAATTTACGAGCAGTACTTC	CASSSTTGQGRIYEQYF
.	TRBV6-5	TRBJ2-5	.	TGTGCCAGCAGTTACTCTGGCAGGGAAGCTGGGGAGACCCAGTACTTC	CASSYSGREAGETQYF
.	TRBV7-2	TRBJ1-4	TRBD1	TGTGCCAGCAGCTCCTACCGGACAGGCGGTAATGAAAAACTGTTTTTT	CASSSYRTGGNEKLFF